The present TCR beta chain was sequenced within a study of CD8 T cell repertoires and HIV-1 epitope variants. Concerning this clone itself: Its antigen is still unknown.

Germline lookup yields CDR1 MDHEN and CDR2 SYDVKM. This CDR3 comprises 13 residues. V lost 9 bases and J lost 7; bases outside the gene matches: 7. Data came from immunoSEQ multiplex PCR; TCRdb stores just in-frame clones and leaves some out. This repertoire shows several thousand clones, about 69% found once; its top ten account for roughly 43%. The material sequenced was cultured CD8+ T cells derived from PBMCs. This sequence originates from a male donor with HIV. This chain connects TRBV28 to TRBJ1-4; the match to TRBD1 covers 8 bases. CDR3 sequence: CASGQGASEKLFF. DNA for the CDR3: TGTGCCAGTGGGCAGGGGGCGAGTGAAAAACTGTTTTTT.